The 30 T cell receptor beta chains presented below share a single source sample, sequenced in a study of OX40 agonist ivuxolimab in advanced cancers. This table comes from immunoSEQ multiplex PCR, and its TCRdb copy is limited to in-frame clones, with some not included. In the table there are 73,000 or so clones, around 86% of which are singletons. Material: CD4+ or CD8+ T cells sorted from blood, obtained in a trial of the OX40 agonist ivuxolimab. All receptors derive from an adult with an advanced solid tumor such as melanoma, head and neck, liver or kidney cancer.

The CDR3 sequence is CASSLIGTGKRDADTQYF. CDR3 coding DNA: TGTGCCAGCAGCTTAATCGGGACAGGGAAGAGGGACGCAGATACGCAGTATTTT. The gene calls are TRBV7-9 and TRBJ2-3; 9 bases line up with TRBD1. The germline gives CDR1 SEHNR, CDR2 FQNEAQ (reference sequence). V lost 2 bases to trimming and J lost 4 bases; unmatched junction nucleotides: 13. CDR3 length: 18 amino acids.

The chain has TRBV29-1 and TRBJ1-2, with D unresolved. Trimming took 5 bases from V and 3 from J, leaving 16 bases between them. Per the germline V gene, CDR1 is SQVTM and CDR2 is ANQGSEA. This CDR3 contains 14 residues. Written as DNA, the CDR3 is TGCAGCGTTCGGCCAGGCGGTCGGGACTATGGCTACACCTTC. It codes for CSVRPGGRDYGYTF.

The chain carries TRBV5-1 and TRBJ2-1, with 9 bases aligning to TRBD2. The germline V gene encodes CDR1 SGHRS and CDR2 YFSETQ. The CDR3 covers 15 residues. The ends lost 0 bases at V and 8 bases at J; junction bases unmatched: 6. The CDR3 is CASSLVGTSPDEQFF. The CDR3 DNA sequence: TGCGCCAGCAGCTTGGTAGGGACTAGCCCCGATGAGCAGTTCTTC.

The chain uses TRBV7-9 and TRBJ2-3; D call uncertain. The CDR3 consists of 14 residues. V was pared by 4 bases and J by 7 bases, with 15 bases between. Germline V gene sequence: CDR1 SEHNR, CDR2 FQNEAQ (reference sequence). Here the CDR3 DNA reads TGTGCCAGCAGCTCTACACATTCGGTGAATACGCAGTATTTT. Translating gives CASSSTHSVNTQYF.

This clone showed up just once. In DNA form, the CDR3 reads TGTGCCAGCAGTTTAATAGGGAACTATGGCTACACCTTC. It codes for CASSLIGNYGYTF. V usage is TRBV28 and J usage is TRBJ1-2; D gene unclear. The CDR3 is made up of 13 amino acids. CDR1 is MDHEN, CDR2 SYDVKM, per germline. V was shortened by 2 bases and J by 2 bases, with 6 bases between the two germline ends.

The V gene is TRBV28, the J gene TRBJ1-2; TRBD1 aligns across 7 bases. The CDR3 consists of 16 residues. Germline CDR1 MDHEN, CDR2 SYDVKM. The J segment lost 2 bases and the V segment lost 10 bases, leaving 16 bases of the junction unmatched. CDR3: CATRTGERIRNYGYTF. DNA for the CDR3: TGTGCCACCCGCACAGGGGAGAGGATCCGGAACTATGGCTACACCTTC.

The chain combines TRBV6-4 with TRBJ2-3, with D possibly being TRBD1 (6 bases). Germline lookup yields CDR1 MRHNA and CDR2 SNTAGT. V lost 2 bases and J lost 1, with 13 bases in between. The CDR3 extends over 16 amino acids. CDR3 in DNA: TGTGCCAGCAGTGACACAGGGAAAGGCGGCACAGATACGCAGTATTTT. This translates into CASSDTGKGGTDTQYF.

This clone was observed a handful of times. CDR3 residues: CASAGTNMNTEAFF. CDR3 nucleotides: TGTGCCAGCGCCGGGACCAACATGAACACTGAAGCTTTCTTT. This rearrangement joins TRBV6-1 to TRBJ1-1; possibly TRBD1 for D (5 bases). V dropped 8 bases and J dropped 0 bases, with 13 bases sitting between them. Germline CDR1 is MNHNS and CDR2 is SASEGT. The CDR3 runs 14 residues.

The chain joins TRBV10-3 to TRBJ1-4, with D maybe TRBD1 (5 bases). Germline values: CDR1 ENHRY, CDR2 SYGVKD. CDR3 length: 13 residues. With 2 bases removed from V and 8 bases from J, the gap between germline ends came to 9 bases. The CDR3 DNA reads TGTGCCATCAGTGAGGGGGCGCGGGAAAAACTGTTTTTT. Translated, it gives CAISEGAREKLFF.

The genes are TRBV6-5 and TRBJ2-7; D uncertain. The germline V gene encodes CDR1 MNHEY and CDR2 SVGAGI. This CDR3 contains 12 residues. V gave up 2 bases and J gave up 3 bases, with 5 bases separating them. CDR3 DNA sequence: TGTGCCAGCAGTTACGACGGCTACGAGCAGTACTTC. Protein: CASSYDGYEQYF.

This chain uses TRBV4-1 with TRBJ1-6; unclear D gene. The CDR3 is 14 amino acids. Germline V gene lookup returns CDR1 MGHRA and CDR2 YSYEKL. V lost 6 bases and J 6 bases, leaving 12 bases between the germline ends. The CDR3 region has the DNA TGCGCCAGCAGAAACGTGGGCCTTAATTCACCCCTCCACTTT. Translating gives CASRNVGLNSPLHF.

The gene calls are TRBV6-4 and TRBJ1-5, with 7 bases matching TRBD1. The junction had 1 base not matched to a gene; V was cut back by 4 bases and J by 4 bases. This CDR3 is built from 13 residues. Germline V gene lookup returns CDR1 MRHNA and CDR2 SNTAGT. Here the CDR3 DNA reads TGTGCCAGCAGTGTACAGGGGAATCAGCCCCAGCATTTT. Translating gives CASSVQGNQPQHF.

The chain is built from TRBV5-1 and TRBJ2-1, with 9 bases lining up with TRBD2. The V segment lost 6 bases and the J segment 7 bases; nucleotides outside the gene matches: 14. In germline, CDR1 is SGHRS, CDR2 YFSETQ. The CDR3 has 16 amino acids. CDR3 nucleotide sequence: TGCGCCAGCAATTCTGGGGTAGTAGCGGGGGAGAATGAGCAGTTCTTC. The encoded protein is CASNSGVVAGENEQFF.

This clone was seen just once. The CDR3 loop reads CASSGAGRYPGELFF. The CDR3 DNA follows: TGTGCCAGCAGCGGAGCGGGACGCTACCCCGGGGAGCTGTTTTTT. V and J are TRBV5-6 and TRBJ2-2, with 7 bases fitting TRBD2. After removal of 4 bases from V and 6 bases from J, the junction contained 9 bases not matched to a gene. This CDR3 contains 15 residues. Germline loops: CDR1 SGHDT, CDR2 YYEEEE. Full variable domain (missing parts from reference TRBV5-6 and TRBJ2-2): DAGVTQSPTHLIKTRGQQVTLRCSPKSGHDTVSWYQQALGQGPQFIFQYYEEEERQRGNFPDRFSGHQFPNYSSELNVNALLLGDSALYLCASSGAGRYPGELFFGEGSRLTVL.

The rearrangement joins TRBV4-3 to TRBJ2-3, with unresolved D. The CDR3 covers 16 residues. In germline, CDR1 is LGHNA, CDR2 YSLEER. Trimming shortened V by 0 bases and J by 2 bases, and 12 bases separated the two germline ends. The chain's CDR3 is CASSQDLGSDTDTQYF. CDR3 in DNA: TGCGCCAGCAGCCAAGATCTGGGGTCTGACACAGATACGCAGTATTTT.

This clone occurred a few times. The gene calls are TRBV7-9 and TRBJ2-5, with D perhaps TRBD1 (8 bases). V was cut by 5 bases and J by 5 bases, with 18 bases left in between. The CDR3 sequence is 15 residues long. The germline gives CDR1 SEHNR, CDR2 FQNEAQ (reference sequence). The CDR3 DNA sequence: TGTGCCAGCAGCCAAGCCACAGGGGGGGTCGAGACCCAGTACTTC. Translated, it gives CASSQATGGVETQYF.

The chain links TRBV5-1 to TRBJ2-7; D might be TRBD1 (6 bases). The CDR3 contains 14 residues. Trimming removed 0 bases from V and 2 bases from J, with 9 bases in between. Per the germline V gene, CDR1 is SGHRS and CDR2 is YFSETQ. The CDR3 coding sequence is TGCGCCAGCAGCTTGGGAGGGGGTACCTACGAGCAGTACTTC. It codes for CASSLGGGTYEQYF.

V and J are TRBV7-2 and TRBJ2-1; 7 nucleotides match TRBD2. Germline V gene data show CDR1 as SGHTA and CDR2 as FQGNSA. This CDR3 comprises 16 residues. The trim removed 2 bases at V and 9 bases at J, leaving 13 bases unmatched. CDR3 region: CASSLWGGAGRGEQFF. The CDR3 bases are TGTGCCAGCAGCTTATGGGGTGGAGCGGGGCGGGGTGAGCAGTTCTTC.

The chain joins TRBV7-9 to TRBJ2-1; the D gene is possibly TRBD2 (5 bases). V lost 0 bases to trimming and J lost 4 bases, with 7 bases between them. Germline-derived CDR1 and CDR2 are SEHNR and FQNEAQ (reference sequence). CDR3 size: 14 residues. The CDR3 DNA reads TGTGCCAGCAGCTTAGCATCGGGATACAATGAGCAGTTCTTC. Its protein is CASSLASGYNEQFF. Based on the CDR3 plus reference TRBV7-9 and TRBJ2-1, the full variable domain is DTGVSQNPRHKITKRGQNVTFRCDPISEHNRLYWYRQTLGQGPEFLTYFQNEAQLEKSRLLSDRFSAERPKGSFSTLEIQRTEQGDSAMYLCASSLASGYNEQFFGPGTRLTVL.

The V and J genes are TRBV5-6 and TRBJ2-7; 7 nucleotides align to TRBD1. Looked up from germline, CDR1 is SGHDT and CDR2 is YYEEEE. The CDR3 consists of 13 residues. V shed 4 bases, J shed 2 bases, and the junction held 3 bases outside the gene matches. The CDR3, as DNA: TGTGCCAGCAGCCTAAGGGGGCCCTACGAGCAGTACTTC. This gives the protein CASSLRGPYEQYF.

The gene calls are TRBV15 and TRBJ2-5; D may correspond to TRBD1 or TRBD2 (6 bases each). This CDR3 has 15 residues. Germline values: CDR1 LNHNV, CDR2 YYDKDF (reference sequence). The germline V and J ends were trimmed by 4 bases and 2 bases, with 14 bases remaining between them. CDR3 sequence reads: CATSTRGGGQETQYF. CDR3 DNA sequence: TGTGCCACCAGCACCCGAGGGGGAGGACAAGAGACCCAGTACTTC.

This clone was picked up a small number of times. The rearrangement links TRBV7-8 to TRBJ2-3, with D possibly matching TRBD2 (5 bases). CDR1 and CDR2 from the germline V gene are SGHVS and FQNEAQ. Deletions cut 1 base from V and 6 bases from J, with 11 bases between. The CDR3 has 14 residues. CDR3 loop: CASSLVGVMDTQYF. The CDR3 DNA reads as TGTGCCAGCAGCTTAGTGGGAGTTATGGATACGCAGTATTTT.

The chain carries TRBV2 and TRBJ2-7, with D tentatively TRBD1 (7 bases). Germline loops: CDR1 SNHLY, CDR2 FYNNEI. Trimming removed 4 bases at V and 4 bases at J, with 20 bases between. The CDR3 covers 16 residues. CDR3 DNA sequence: TGTGCCAGCAGTGGGCGAAAGGAGGGGACAGCTTACGAGCAGTACTTC. This translates into CASSGRKEGTAYEQYF. The full variable domain, rest sourced from reference TRBV2 and TRBJ2-7, is EPEVTQTPSHQVTQMGQEVILRCVPISNHLYFYWYRQILGQKVEFLVSFYNNEISEKSEIFDDQFSVERPDGSNFTLKIRSTKLEDSAMYFCASSGRKEGTAYEQYFGPGTRLTVT.

This chain links TRBV21-1 with TRBJ1-2; no DNA check was done on the table's D call, TRBD1. TRBV21-1 is tagged as a pseudogene. CDR3 length: 16 amino acids. CDR3 residues: CASSKGTQGASYGYTF. The CDR3 nucleotides read TGTGCCAGCAGCAAAGGAACCCAGGGGGCAAGCTATGGCTACACCTTC.

There are a few counts of this clone. V is TRBV5-1 and J is TRBJ2-7; TRBD1 agrees at 7 bases. The CDR3 is 15 residues long. V lost 2 bases and J lost 4; bases outside the gene matches: 9. Germline CDR1 SGHRS, CDR2 YFSETQ. CDR3 nucleotide sequence: TGCGCCAGCAGCTTTACAGGGGATGGCGAGTACGAGCAGTACTTC. Amino acid sequence: CASSFTGDGEYEQYF.

This clone was recorded a few times. V usage is TRBV7-6 and J usage is TRBJ1-3; D gene uncertain. The germline gives CDR1 SGHVS, CDR2 FNYEAQ. Trimming took off 8 bases at V and 0 bases at J, with 14 bases between the two ends. The CDR3 length is 15 residues. The CDR3 protein is CASSSGGSSGNTIYF. CDR3 in DNA: TGTGCCAGCTCGTCAGGCGGATCCTCTGGAAACACCATATATTTT. Supplemented by reference TRBV7-6 and TRBJ1-3, the full variable domain reads GAGVSQSPRYKVTKRGQDVALRCDPISGHVSLYWYRQALGQGPEFLTYFNYEAQQDKSGLPNDRFSAERPEGSISTLTIQRTEQRDSAMYRCASSSGGSSGNTIYFGEGSWLTVV.

This clone was recorded only once. This rearrangement joins TRBV6-6 to TRBJ2-7, with 9 bases aligning to TRBD1. This CDR3 contains 14 residues. Per germline, CDR1 MNHNY and CDR2 SVGAGI (reference sequence). The V and J ends lost 3 bases and 2 bases, in that order; junction bases with no gene match: 2. In DNA, the CDR3 is TGTGCCAGCAGTTATGGGACAGGGACCTACGAGCAGTACTTC. Translated: CASSYGTGTYEQYF.

This clone was counted only a few times. The V and J genes are TRBV4-1 and TRBJ2-7; perhaps D is TRBD1 or TRBD2 (5 bases each). Trimming cost V 0 bases and J 6 bases, with 18 bases left between them. Germline CDR1 and CDR2: MGHRA and YSYEKL. This CDR3 region has 16 residues. Here the CDR3 reads CASSQDRGRATSEQYF. As DNA, the CDR3 is TGCGCCAGCAGCCAAGATCGGGGCAGGGCGACTTCCGAGCAGTACTTC.

This sequence joins TRBV6-5 and TRBJ1-4, with D perhaps matching TRBD1 (5 bases). The CDR3 is 14 amino acids. The germline V gene has CDR1 MNHEY and CDR2 SVGAGI. V lost 5 bases and J lost 4, with 11 bases in between. The CDR3 loop is CASSPGFGNEKLFF. Here the CDR3 DNA reads TGTGCCAGCAGTCCAGGGTTCGGTAATGAAAAACTGTTTTTT.

This sequence joins TRBV28 and TRBJ1-5; D is unclear. V was pared by 6 bases and J by 2 bases, with 14 bases between. CDR1 is MDHEN, CDR2 SYDVKM, per germline. The CDR3 has 15 residues. CDR3 amino acids: CASRVRTERNQPQHF. The DNA of the CDR3 is TGTGCCAGCAGGGTAAGAACCGAACGCAATCAGCCCCAGCATTTT.